The next 14 T cell receptor beta chains were all read from a single sample in a study of blood T cell repertoires in COVID-19. Sequencing was performed with immunoSEQ multiplex PCR; in TCRdb, only in-frame clones are kept and a portion is missing. Seen here are about 140,000 clones, about 76% observed once, and the top ten hold approximately 9.1%. Sequencing used peripheral blood. The receptors stem from a woman in her fifties or sixties with active or convalescent COVID-19.

V is TRBV7-9 and J is TRBJ1-2; TRBD1 aligns across 9 bases. V lost 6 bases, J lost 7 bases, and 9 bases stayed unmatched. Germline V gene lookup returns CDR1 SEHNR and CDR2 FQNEAQ (reference sequence). The CDR3 contains 14 residues. The CDR3 nucleotides read TGTGCCAGCAGTCGTACAGGGGGCGACCGTGGCTACACCTTC. The encoded protein is CASSRTGGDRGYTF.

This sequence joins TRBV25-1 and TRBJ2-6; 7 bases fit TRBD1. J was trimmed by 0 bases and V by 5 bases; bases with no gene match: 4. CDR1 MGHDK and CDR2 SYGVNS come from the germline V gene. The CDR3 totals 16 residues. CDR3 bases: TGTGCCAGCAGTCGACAGGGCGGCTCTGGGGCCAACGTCCTGACTTTC. Translating it yields CASSRQGGSGANVLTF.

This rearrangement joins TRBV7-8 to TRBJ2-3, with D hard to call. Germline assignment: CDR1 SGHVS and CDR2 FQNEAQ. V was trimmed by 5 bases and J by 4 bases, leaving 7 bases between them. The CDR3 has 12 amino acids. The CDR3 spells CASSPLADTQYF. The CDR3 nucleotides are TGTGCCAGCAGCCCTCTTGCAGATACGCAGTATTTT.

This clone was picked up a small number of times. The CDR3 region has the DNA TGTGCCAGTCGACCGGACAGGGGATGGGAAAAACTGTTTTTT. Translating it yields CASRPDRGWEKLFF. This chain uses TRBV19 with TRBJ1-4; the match to TRBD1 covers 9 bases. The CDR3 runs to 14 residues. With V trimmed by 8 bases and J by 8 bases, 9 bases remained unmatched. Germline V CDR1 and CDR2: LNHDA, SQIVND (reference sequence). The full variable domain, rest sourced from reference TRBV19 and TRBJ1-4, is DGGITQSPKYLFRKEGQNVTLSCEQNLNHDAMYWYRQDPGQGLRLIYYSQIVNDFQKGDIAEGYSVSREKKESFPLTVTSAQKNPTAFYLCASRPDRGWEKLFFGSGTQLSVL.

V gene TRBV29-1 combines with J gene TRBJ1-2; TRBD1 agrees at 7 bases. From germline, CDR1 is SQVTM and CDR2 ANQGSEA. The V gene end was trimmed by 4 bases and the J gene end by 5 bases; junction bases not matched to a gene: 7. The CDR3 contains 13 residues. The CDR3 coding sequence is TGCAGCGTTGCGCAGGGGGAGGATTATGGCTACACCTTC. It translates to CSVAQGEDYGYTF.

The chain employs TRBV6-1 and TRBJ1-1, with 8 nucleotides matching TRBD1. The CDR3 is made up of 17 amino acids. Germline CDR1 MNHNS, CDR2 SASEGT. The ends lost 4 bases at V and 0 bases at J; junction bases unmatched: 10. The CDR3 reads CASSARTGTSMNTEAFF. Here the CDR3 DNA reads TGTGCCAGCAGTGCCCGGACAGGGACCTCGATGAACACTGAAGCTTTCTTT.

The chain couples TRBV6-5 to TRBJ1-5, with D tentatively TRBD1 (5 bases). The CDR3 covers 15 residues. Trimming took 7 bases from V and 3 from J, leaving 16 bases between them. CDR1 and CDR2 from the germline V gene are MNHEY and SVGAGI. The CDR3 sequence is CASTARRGANQPQHF. The DNA of the CDR3 is TGTGCCAGCACCGCACGGCGGGGCGCCAATCAGCCCCAGCATTTT.

About this clone: At one end, the junction sequence differs from germline, possibly due to a read error. The chain joins TRBV6-5 to TRBJ1-1; 8 bases are a match to TRBD1. The germline V gene has CDR1 MNHEY and CDR2 SVGAGI. The CDR3 loop spans 16 amino acids. The chain's CDR3 is CASSYLSGGGNTEAFF. Written as DNA, the CDR3 is TGTGCCAGTAGTTACTTATCAGGGGGCGGGAACACTGAAGCTTTCTTT.

This chain joins TRBV6-1 and TRBJ2-1; D is unresolved. CDR1 and CDR2 (germline): MNHNS, SASEGT. Trimming removed 0 bases at V and 12 bases at J, with 9 bases between. The CDR3 totals 12 residues. CDR3 loop: CASSEAPSVQFF. CDR3 bases: TGTGCCAGCAGTGAAGCCCCCAGCGTGCAGTTCTTC.

The chain couples TRBV27 to TRBJ2-1; TRBD2 matches 10 bases. Germline V CDR1 and CDR2: MNHEY, SMNVEV (reference sequence). Unmatched junction bases numbered 13, after V lost 7 bases and J lost 7 bases. The CDR3 has 16 amino acids. CDR3 amino acids: CASNKRGASGSNEQFF. Written as DNA, the CDR3 is TGTGCCAGCAACAAAAGGGGGGCTAGCGGGAGTAATGAGCAGTTCTTC.

In its sample, this clone was seen once. This rearrangement joins TRBV19 to TRBJ2-3, with a tentative D call TRBD1 (5 bases). The CDR3 length is 15 residues. Per the germline V gene, CDR1 is LNHDA and CDR2 is SQIVND (reference sequence). Between the trimmed V and J ends, which lost 0 bases and 2 bases, there was a span of 9 bases. Written as DNA, the CDR3 is TGTGCCAGTAGTATAGATGGGGCGGACACAGATACGCAGTATTTT. Residues: CASSIDGADTDTQYF. The variable domain in full, completed from reference TRBV19 and TRBJ2-3, reads DGGITQSPKYLFRKEGQNVTLSCEQNLNHDAMYWYRQDPGQGLRLIYYSQIVNDFQKGDIAEGYSVSREKKESFPLTVTSAQKNPTAFYLCASSIDGADTDTQYFGPGTRLTVL.

The J gene is TRBJ2-2, the V gene TRBV15; 7 positions match TRBD1. Per germline, CDR1 LNHNV and CDR2 YYDKDF (reference sequence). V was clipped by 0 bases and J by 2 bases; unmatched bases: 3. The CDR3 is 16 amino acids. The CDR3 reads CATSREYRGNTGELFF. CDR3 DNA: TGTGCCACCAGCAGAGAATACAGGGGTAACACCGGGGAGCTGTTTTTT. Full variable domain (missing parts from reference TRBV15 and TRBJ2-2): DAMVIQNPRYQVTQFGKPVTLSCSQTLNHNVMYWYQQKSSQAPKLLFHYYDKDFNNEADTPDNFQSRRPNTSFCFLDIRSPGLGDTAMYLCATSREYRGNTGELFFGEGSRLTVL.

This chain connects TRBV24-1 to TRBJ2-3; the match to TRBD2 covers 9 bases. Germline values: CDR1 KGHDR, CDR2 SFDVKD. The CDR3 covers 14 residues. The V and J ends lost 7 bases and 3 bases, in that order; junction bases with no gene match: 4. CDR3 sequence reads: CATRGTSSTDTQYF. CDR3 in DNA: TGTGCCACCAGAGGGACTAGCTCGACAGATACGCAGTATTTT.

The V and J genes are TRBV3-1 (or the pseudogene TRBV3-2) and TRBJ2-3; TRBD2 agrees at 11 bases. CDR1 LGHDT and CDR2 YNNKEL come from the germline V gene (reference sequence). This CDR3 comprises 16 residues. The ends lost 4 bases at V and 5 bases at J; junction bases unmatched: 8. CDR3 nucleotides: TGTGCCAGCAGCCGCCAACTAGCGGGGGACATAGATACGCAGTATTTT. Translated: CASSRQLAGDIDTQYF.